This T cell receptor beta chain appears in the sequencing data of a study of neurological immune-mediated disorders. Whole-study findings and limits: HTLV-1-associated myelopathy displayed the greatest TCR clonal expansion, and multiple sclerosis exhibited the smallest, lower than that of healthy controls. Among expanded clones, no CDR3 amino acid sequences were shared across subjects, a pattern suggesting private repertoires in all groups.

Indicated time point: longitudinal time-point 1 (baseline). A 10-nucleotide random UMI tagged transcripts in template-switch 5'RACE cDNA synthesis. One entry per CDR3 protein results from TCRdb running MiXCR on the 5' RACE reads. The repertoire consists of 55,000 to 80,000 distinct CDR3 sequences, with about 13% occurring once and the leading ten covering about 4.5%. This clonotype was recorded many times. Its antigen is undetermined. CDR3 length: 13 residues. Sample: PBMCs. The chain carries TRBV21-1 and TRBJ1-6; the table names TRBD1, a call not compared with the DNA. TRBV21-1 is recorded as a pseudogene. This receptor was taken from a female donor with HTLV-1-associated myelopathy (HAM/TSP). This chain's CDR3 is CARGTGGRSPLHF. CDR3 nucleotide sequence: TGTGCCAGGGGGACAGGGGGAAGGTCACCCCTCCACTTT.